This T cell receptor beta chain came from a study of T cells in Graves' hyperthyroidism and ophthalmopathy. Study-wide points: Prediction of ophthalmopathy progression came a median roughly 6.4 months pre-onset.

Enrolled ophthalmopathy patients presented with a Clinical Activity Score of at least 3, a NOSPECS grade of at least 4, and disease duration under 3 months. In its sample, this clonotype was seen a few times. What it recognizes is unknown. Germline V gene sequence: CDR1 MNHNS, CDR2 SASEGT. The CDR3 length is 15 residues. V trimming: 5 bases; J trimming: 6 bases; junction bases outside the gene matches: 11. The source material, RNA transcripts, was used to amplify TCR beta CDR3 regions. The HTBI primer set served for first-round RT-PCR of the TCR CDR3. Via MiXCR, TCRdb re-called the multiplex PCR reads, giving one row per CDR3 protein. The table includes hundreds of thousands of distinct CDR3 sequences, around 20% detected once.

The receptor was isolated from a man aged 45-65 years with Graves' ophthalmopathy. The sequencing sample was made of blood. V gene TRBV6-1 combines with J gene TRBJ1-2; 8 positions agree with TRBD1. DNA for the CDR3: TGTGCCAGCAGTCCGCGACAGGGGAGGAACGATGGCTACACCTTC. It yields the protein CASSPRQGRNDGYTF.